What follows are 11 T cell receptor beta chains derived from one specimen sequenced in a study of identical twins. In TCRdb, the 5' RACE reads were re-called with MiXCR into one record per CDR3 protein. In the table there are fewer than 450,000 distinct CDR3 sequences, approximately 9.1% of which are singletons. Sequenced material: naive T cells sorted from blood. These receptors were collected from a woman in her forties or fifties in good health.

The chain is built from TRBV7-6 and TRBJ2-3, with unresolved D. CDR1 SGHVS and CDR2 FNYEAQ come from the germline V gene. The length of the CDR3 is 12 residues. With 5 bases removed from V and 4 bases from J, the gap between germline ends came to 7 bases. The CDR3 loop reads CASSPFSDTQYF. Here the CDR3 DNA reads TGTGCCAGCAGCCCTTTCTCAGATACGCAGTATTTT.

This clonotype was counted at least ten times. The J gene is TRBJ2-1, the V gene TRBV4-1; 10 bases fit TRBD2. The CDR3 spans 15 residues. The V and J ends lost 2 bases and 10 bases, in that order; junction bases with no gene match: 8. Germline lookup yields CDR1 MGHRA and CDR2 YSYEKL. CDR3 protein: CASSQTRTSGPEQFF. In DNA, the CDR3 is TGCGCCAGCAGCCAAACCCGGACTAGCGGACCAGAGCAGTTCTTC.

A few counts support this clonotype. The chain links TRBV12-3 or TRBV12-4 to TRBJ2-2; D uncertain. CDR3 length: 13 residues. Trimming stripped 6 bases from V and 9 bases from J, with 14 bases between. In nucleotides, the CDR3 is TGTGCCAGCAGCCCCCTCGGGTGGCGGGAGCTGTTTTTT. As protein: CASSPLGWRELFF.

This clonotype was seen only a few times. The V gene is TRBV6-5, the J gene TRBJ2-7; D possibly corresponds to TRBD1 (5 bases). Germline V lookup: CDR1 MNHEY, CDR2 SVGAGI. This CDR3 has 13 amino acids. Deletions cut 9 bases from V and 5 bases from J, with 17 bases between. The CDR3, as DNA: TGTGCCAGTCAGGGTAGCCGGAGTGACGAGCAGTACTTC. This codes for CASQGSRSDEQYF.

This clonotype was counted at least ten times. The gene calls are TRBV6-1 and TRBJ1-5; TRBD1 is a possible D gene (5 bases). Germline CDR1 and CDR2: MNHNS and SASEGT. The CDR3 contains 17 residues. V was clipped by 2 bases and J by 1 base, with 15 bases between them. Here the CDR3 DNA reads TGTGCCAGCAGTGAATTCCCGGGGGTGGTCAGCAATCAGCCCCAGCATTTT. Protein product: CASSEFPGVVSNQPQHF.

This clonotype has just a few counts. The chain combines TRBV18 with TRBJ2-7, with unresolved D. Trimming removed 0 bases from V and 4 bases from J, with 13 bases in between. CDR1 KGHSH and CDR2 LQKENI come from the germline V gene. The CDR3 contains 15 residues. The CDR3 sequence is CASSPPGRSLYEQYF. Here the CDR3 DNA reads TGTGCCAGCTCACCACCCGGACGTTCCCTGTACGAGCAGTACTTC.

This clonotype was picked up many times. V gene TRBV7-9 combines with J gene TRBJ2-1, with TRBD2 matching over 13 bases. The germline V gene has CDR1 SEHNR and CDR2 FQNEAQ (reference sequence). With V trimmed by 4 bases and J by 4 bases, 7 bases remained unmatched. The CDR3 has 17 amino acids. CDR3 residues: CASSSGLAGAIYNEQFF. The CDR3 nucleotides read TGTGCCAGCAGCTCCGGACTAGCGGGAGCCATATACAATGAGCAGTTCTTC. Filled out from reference TRBV7-9 and TRBJ2-1, the complete variable domain reads DTGVSQNPRHKITKRGQNVTFRCDPISEHNRLYWYRQTLGQGPEFLTYFQNEAQLEKSRLLSDRFSAERPKGSFSTLEIQRTEQGDSAMYLCASSSGLAGAIYNEQFFGPGTRLTVL.

This clonotype was counted many times. The chain uses TRBV14 and TRBJ1-2, with a tentative D call TRBD1 (5 bases). The germline V gene encodes CDR1 SGHDN and CDR2 FVKESK. The germline V and J ends were trimmed by 0 bases and 7 bases, with 15 bases remaining between them. This CDR3 has 15 amino acids. CDR3 coding DNA: TGTGCCAGCAGCCAAGATCTTTGGGGCGGCCGTGGCTACACCTTC. It codes for CASSQDLWGGRGYTF.

This clonotype came up a few times. The chain uses TRBV4-1 and TRBJ2-1; a possible D gene is TRBD1 (6 bases). The CDR3 loop spans 16 amino acids. V was cut by 1 base and J by 2 bases, with 12 bases left in between. Germline CDR1 is MGHRA and CDR2 is YSYEKL. This CDR3 reads CASSQGPGTTYNEQFF. DNA for the CDR3: TGCGCCAGCAGCCAAGGACCCGGGACAACCTACAATGAGCAGTTCTTC.

The chain is built from TRBV7-2 and TRBJ2-5, with D hard to call. The CDR3 is made up of 14 amino acids. Germline V gene lookup returns CDR1 SGHTA and CDR2 FQGNSA. Deletions cut 2 bases from V and 5 bases from J, with 12 bases between. The chain's CDR3 is CASSLSRGGETQYF. CDR3 DNA: TGTGCCAGCAGCTTAAGTAGAGGTGGGGAGACCCAGTACTTC.

This chain joins TRBV18 and TRBJ2-3; D possibly corresponds to TRBD2 (5 bases). Germline loops: CDR1 KGHSH, CDR2 LQKENI. This CDR3 is 16 amino acids long. Deletions cut 4 bases from V and 0 bases from J, with 14 bases between. The chain's CDR3 is CASSHSGGYSTDTQYF. DNA of the CDR3: TGTGCCAGCTCACATTCTGGCGGGTATAGCACAGATACGCAGTATTTT.